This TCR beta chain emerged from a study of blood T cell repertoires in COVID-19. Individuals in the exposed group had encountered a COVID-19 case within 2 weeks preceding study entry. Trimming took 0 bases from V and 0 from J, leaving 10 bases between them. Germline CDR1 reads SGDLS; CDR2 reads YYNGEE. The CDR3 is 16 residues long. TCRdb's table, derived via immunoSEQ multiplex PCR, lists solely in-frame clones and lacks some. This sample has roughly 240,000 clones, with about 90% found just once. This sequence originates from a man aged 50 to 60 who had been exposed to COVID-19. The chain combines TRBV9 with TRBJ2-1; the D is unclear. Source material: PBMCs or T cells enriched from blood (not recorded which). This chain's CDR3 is CASSVESESSYNEQFF. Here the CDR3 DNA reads TGTGCCAGCAGCGTAGAATCCGAGAGCTCCTACAATGAGCAGTTCTTC.